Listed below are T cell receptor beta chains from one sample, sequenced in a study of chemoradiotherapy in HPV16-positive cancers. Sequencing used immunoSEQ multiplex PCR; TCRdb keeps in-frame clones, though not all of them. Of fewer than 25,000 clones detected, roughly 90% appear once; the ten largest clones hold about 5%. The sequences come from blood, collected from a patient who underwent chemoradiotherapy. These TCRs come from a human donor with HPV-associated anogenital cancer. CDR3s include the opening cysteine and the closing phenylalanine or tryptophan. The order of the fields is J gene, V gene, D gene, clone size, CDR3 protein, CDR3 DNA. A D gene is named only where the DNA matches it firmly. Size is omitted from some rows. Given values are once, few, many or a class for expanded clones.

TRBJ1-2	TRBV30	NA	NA	CAWSVLGDGYTF	TGTGCCTGGAGTGTGCTCGGGGATGGCTACACCTTC
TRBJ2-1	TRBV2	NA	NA	CASSEVYEAPYNEQFF	TGTGCCAGCAGTGAAGTTTATGAGGCACCGTACAATGAGCAGTTCTTC
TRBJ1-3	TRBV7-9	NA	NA	CASSLGSSGNTIYF	TGTGCCAGCAGCTTAGGGTCGTCTGGAAACACCATATATTTT
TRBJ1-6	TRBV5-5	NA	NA	CASSSDFPSPLHF	TGTGCCAGCAGCTCCGACTTTCCTTCACCCCTCCACTTT
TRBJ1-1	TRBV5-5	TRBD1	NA	CASSNRKAGGATEAFF	TGTGCCAGCAGCAATCGGAAGGCAGGGGGAGCCACTGAAGCTTTCTTT
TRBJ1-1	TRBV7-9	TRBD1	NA	CASSRRQGVMNTEAFF	TGTGCCAGCAGCCGACGACAGGGGGTGATGAACACTGAAGCTTTCTTT
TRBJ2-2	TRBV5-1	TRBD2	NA	CASSLFTSGANTGELFF	TGCGCCAGCAGCTTGTTCACGAGCGGGGCGAACACCGGGGAGCTGTTTTTT
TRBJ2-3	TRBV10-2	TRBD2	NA	CASSDATSGGAKVFTDTQYF	TGCGCCAGCAGTGATGCGACTAGCGGGGGGGCCAAGGTATTTACAGATACGCAGTATTTT
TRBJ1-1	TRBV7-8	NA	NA	CASSLNDGGQSEAFF	TGTGCCAGCAGCTTAAATGACGGGGGGCAGTCTGAAGCTTTCTTT
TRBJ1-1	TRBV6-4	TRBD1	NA	CASSDPDRGNAAFF	TGTGCCAGCAGTGACCCGGACAGGGGAAATGCAGCTTTCTTT
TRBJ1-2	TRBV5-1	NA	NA	CASSLDEGNYGYTF	TGCGCCAGCAGCTTGGACGAGGGGAACTATGGCTACACCTTC
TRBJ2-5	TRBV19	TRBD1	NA	CASSIGTGAGETQYF	TGTGCCAGTAGTATCGGGACAGGGGCTGGGGAGACCCAGTACTTC
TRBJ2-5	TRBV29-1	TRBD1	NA	CSLWTGAPDPQNRSQETQYF	TGCAGCTTATGGACAGGTGCCCCCGACCCCCAGAACAGGTCCCAAGAGACCCAGTACTTC
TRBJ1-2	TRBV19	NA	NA	CASSITPGTHGYTF	TGTGCCAGTAGTATAACGCCCGGCACACATGGCTACACCTTC
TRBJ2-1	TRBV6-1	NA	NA	CASRSGTASNEQFF	TGTGCCAGCAGGTCCGGGACCGCCAGCAATGAGCAGTTCTTC
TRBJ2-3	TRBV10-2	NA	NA	CASSERWGGTDTQYF	TGCGCCAGCAGTGAGAGGTGGGGGGGCACAGATACGCAGTATTTT
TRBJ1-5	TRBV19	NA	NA	CASTLQGTHSNQPQHF	TGTGCCAGCACCCTCCAGGGAACCCATAGCAATCAGCCCCAGCATTTT
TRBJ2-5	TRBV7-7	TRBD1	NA	CASSINRGETQYF	TGTGCCAGCAGCATAAACAGGGGGGAGACCCAGTACTTC
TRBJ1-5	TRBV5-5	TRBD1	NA	CASSLTGAYQPQHF	TGTGCCAGCAGCTTGACAGGGGCCTATCAGCCCCAGCATTTT
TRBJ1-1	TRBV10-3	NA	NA	CAIRTEALNTEAFF	TGTGCCATCAGGACTGAGGCGTTGAACACTGAAGCTTTCTTT
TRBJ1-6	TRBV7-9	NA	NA	CASSPLEGSPLHF	TGTGCCAGCAGCCCCTTGGAGGGTTCACCCCTCCACTTT
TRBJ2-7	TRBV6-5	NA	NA	CASSRPGYEQYF	TGTGCCAGCAGCCGTCCCGGTTACGAGCAGTACTTC
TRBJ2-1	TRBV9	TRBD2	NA	CASSVVGGGAGNEQFF	TGTGCCAGCAGCGTAGTGGGCGGGGGGGCAGGCAATGAGCAGTTCTTC
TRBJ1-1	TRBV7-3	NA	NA	CASSLLGRGTEAFF	TGTGCCAGCAGCTTATTAGGGCGCGGCACTGAAGCTTTCTTT
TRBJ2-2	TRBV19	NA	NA	CASSFVRTNTGELFF	TGTGCCAGTAGTTTCGTCAGGACCAACACCGGGGAGCTGTTTTTT
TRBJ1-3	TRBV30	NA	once	CAWSLPGLSGNTIYF	TGTGCCTGGAGCCTTCCCGGCCTCTCTGGAAACACCATATATTTT
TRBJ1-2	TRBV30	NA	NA	CAWSVNQNYGYTF	TGTGCCTGGAGTGTAAACCAGAACTATGGCTACACCTTC
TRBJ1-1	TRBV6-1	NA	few	CASSDSYMNTEAFF	TGTGCCAGCAGTGACAGTTACATGAACACTGAAGCTTTCTTT
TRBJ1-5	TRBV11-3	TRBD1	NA	CASSLDGGKTGPQPQHF	TGTGCCAGCAGCTTAGATGGGGGCAAGACAGGGCCTCAGCCCCAGCATTTT
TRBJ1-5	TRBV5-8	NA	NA	CASSLGEINQPQHF	TGTGCCAGCAGCTTGGGAGAGATCAATCAGCCCCAGCATTTT
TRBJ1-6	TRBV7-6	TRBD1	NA	CASSLVLQGAGNSPLHF	TGTGCCAGCAGCTTAGTACTCCAGGGGGCTGGTAATTCACCCCTCCACTTT
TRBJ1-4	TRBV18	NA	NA	CASSQKRQKTNEKLFF	TGTGCCAGCTCACAAAAAAGACAGAAAACTAATGAAAAACTGTTTTTT
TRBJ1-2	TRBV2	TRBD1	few	CASSAGQGARGYTF	TGTGCCAGCAGTGCGGGACAGGGGGCTAGGGGCTACACCTTC
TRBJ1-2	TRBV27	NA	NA	CASSLRENYGYTF	TGTGCCAGCAGCCTCAGGGAAAACTATGGCTACACCTTC
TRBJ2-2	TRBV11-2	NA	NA	CASSFRETNTGELFF	TGTGCCAGCAGCTTTCGGGAAACGAACACCGGGGAGCTGTTTTTT
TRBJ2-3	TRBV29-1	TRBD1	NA	CSVEGGRQGARTDTQYF	TGCAGCGTTGAAGGCGGGCGGCAGGGGGCCCGCACAGATACGCAGTATTTT
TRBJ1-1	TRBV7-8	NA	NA	CASSPGRVNTEAFF	TGTGCCAGCAGCCCCGGACGCGTGAACACTGAAGCTTTCTTT
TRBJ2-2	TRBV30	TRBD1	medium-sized	CAGTGVTGELFF	TGTGCCGGGACAGGGGTAACCGGGGAGCTGTTTTTT
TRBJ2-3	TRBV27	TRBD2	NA	CASSTTSRRPYF	TGTGCCAGCAGTACGACTAGCAGGAGGCCGTATTTT
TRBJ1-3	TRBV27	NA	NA	CAIQTEEEGSGNTIYF	TGTGCCATCCAAACGGAGGAAGAAGGGTCTGGAAACACCATATATTTT
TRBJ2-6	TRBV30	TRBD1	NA	CAWDRGLVPQSGANVLTF	TGTGCCTGGGACAGGGGTTTGGTCCCCCAATCTGGGGCCAACGTCCTGACTTTC
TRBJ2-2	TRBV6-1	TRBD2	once	CASSWGGGELFF	TGTGCCAGCAGCTGGGGGGGCGGGGAGCTGTTTTTT
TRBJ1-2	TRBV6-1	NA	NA	CASSERGGGGYTF	TGTGCCAGCAGTGAACGGGGTGGTGGTGGCTACACCTTC
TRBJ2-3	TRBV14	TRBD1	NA	CASSPTTGVTDTQYF	TGTGCCAGCAGCCCGACGACAGGGGTGACAGATACGCAGTATTTT
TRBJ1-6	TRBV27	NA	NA	CASGSNRDYNSPLHF	TGTGCCAGCGGCTCAAACAGGGACTATAATTCACCCCTCCACTTT
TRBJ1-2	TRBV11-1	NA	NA	CASSTPGGYGYTF	TGTGCCAGCAGCACTCCGGGAGGCTATGGCTACACCTTC
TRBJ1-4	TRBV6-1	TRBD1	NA	CASSEARSRGPVYEKLFF	TGTGCCAGCAGTGAAGCGCGGTCCAGGGGGCCCGTGTATGAAAAACTGTTTTTT
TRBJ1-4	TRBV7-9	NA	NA	CASSLGAREFDEKLFF	TGTGCCAGCAGCTTAGGGGCCAGGGAATTCGATGAAAAACTGTTTTTT
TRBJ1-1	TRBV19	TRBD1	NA	CASRPDRGVGNTEAFF	TGTGCCAGTAGACCTGACAGGGGAGTAGGGAACACTGAAGCTTTCTTT
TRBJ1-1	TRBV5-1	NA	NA	CASSLELLGNTEAFF	TGCGCCAGCAGCTTGGAGCTACTCGGAAACACTGAAGCTTTCTTT
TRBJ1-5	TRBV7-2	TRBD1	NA	CASSTRDRNQPQHF	TGTGCCAGCAGCACGCGGGACAGAAATCAGCCCCAGCATTTT
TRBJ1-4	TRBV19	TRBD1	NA	CASSLGTGGKLFF	TGTGCCAGTAGTCTGGGGACAGGAGGAAAACTGTTTTTT
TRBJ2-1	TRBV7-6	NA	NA	CASSLVSGGRSYNEQFF	TGTGCCAGCAGCTTAGTTAGTGGGGGTAGATCCTACAATGAGCAGTTCTTC